This T cell receptor (beta chain) came from a study of blood T cell repertoires in COVID-19. Overall study: Whether acute or convalescent, the COVID-19 samples came from the United States, Italy and Spain.

In the original processing: How many nucleated cells were present was estimated from reference gene primer amplification. TCRdb's table, derived via immunoSEQ multiplex PCR, lists solely in-frame clones and lacks some. V, J and clone size are those of that table, while D and trimming were read from the DNA. The repertoire holds over 150,000 clones, with 80% to 90% as singletons. Per the germline V gene, CDR1 is SQVTM and CDR2 is ANQGSEA. The CDR3 consists of 14 residues. V lost 4 bases to trimming and J lost 5 bases; unmatched junction nucleotides: 6. Patients in Seattle were enrolled during active infection, then followed longitudinally.

The receptor's source is a woman in her 70s with COVID-19, enrolled during active disease. Input material: peripheral blood. The chain is built from TRBV29-1 and TRBJ2-2, with TRBD2 matching over 8 bases. Here the CDR3 reads CSVGAGGGTGELFF. The CDR3 DNA sequence: TGCAGCGTTGGGGCGGGAGGAGGTACCGGGGAGCTGTTTTTT.